A selection of T cell receptor beta chains follows, all from one sample in a study of human T cells and chemical hapten exposure. TCRdb called the RACE reads again in MiXCR, with one record for every CDR3 protein. The table lists 150,000 to 200,000 distinct CDR3 sequences, around a quarter of them singletons, with 2.1% in the top ten. Specimen: whole blood, collected in connection with sensitization to the hapten diphenylcyclopropenone (DPC). The origin of the receptors is a woman aged 18-29 years with alopecia areata. Some clones in this sample may be carry-over from other donors' samples. Both conserved end residues are trimmed from each CDR3. Each record gives: D gene, V gene, J gene, CDR3 protein. A D gene is named only where the DNA matches it firmly.

>-|TRBV4-1|TRBJ1-2
ASSPQSWLNYGYT
>-|TRBV5-1|TRBJ1-5
ASSLGNRDSNQPQH
>-|TRBV5-1|TRBJ1-4
ASSMDGTANEKLF
>TRBD2|TRBV7-2|TRBJ2-4
ASSPEGLAGGRDIQY
>-|TRBV30|TRBJ2-2
ALEPGTGELF
>-|TRBV30|TRBJ2-3
AQERSTDTQY
>-|TRBV7-2|TRBJ2-5
ASSLNPASETQY
>-|TRBV9|TRBJ1-2
ASNFGTRSRAGYT
>-|TRBV5-4|TRBJ2-1
ASSLENPRGAQWIYNEQF
>-|TRBV6-2/TRBV6-3|TRBJ1-5
ASRGTSNQPQH
>-|TRBV5-1|TRBJ2-5
ASSLPSGDGETQY
>-|TRBV30|TRBJ1-1
ATSGQGAF
>-|TRBV5-1|TRBJ2-3
ASSLETSQDTQY
>TRBD1|TRBV20-1|TRBJ1-1
SATPGQGGTEAF
>-|TRBV27|TRBJ2-7
ASSFGPGYEQY
>TRBD1|TRBV7-2|TRBJ2-1
ASSRDRGPNEQF
>-|TRBV20-1|TRBJ2-7
TCRDNSYEQY
>TRBD2|TRBV6-6|TRBJ2-1
ASTLTSGGAGEQF
>TRBD1|TRBV6-1|TRBJ2-1
ASSAVRGHTYNEQF
>-|TRBV30|TRBJ1-1
AWSEGAEAF
>TRBD2|TRBV6-2/TRBV6-3|TRBJ2-1
ASSSRGETYNEQF
>-|TRBV4-2|TRBJ2-2
ASSQEGVAYGELF
>-|TRBV6-2/TRBV6-3|TRBJ2-2
ASSHPGTDGELF
>TRBD2|TRBV25-1|TRBJ2-3
ASSEFAGGTDTQY
>TRBD2|TRBV5-1|TRBJ2-1
ASSFTSGISYNEQF
>TRBD1|TRBV20-1|TRBJ2-2
SATDRANTGELF
>TRBD2|TRBV6-2/TRBV6-3|TRBJ2-2
ASSSGTSGSHTGELF
>TRBD1|TRBV10-2|TRBJ2-4
ASSPDRGDIQY
>-|TRBV7-2|TRBJ1-1
ASSWRKVVTEAF
>-|TRBV28|TRBJ2-1
ASSLYNEQF
>-|TRBV10-2|TRBJ2-2
TSSELATGELF
>-|TRBV10-3|TRBJ1-1
AISEYIGTPNTEAF
>-|TRBV20-1|TRBJ1-2
SARDYLTDGYT
>TRBD1|TRBV6-2/TRBV6-3|TRBJ1-5
ASLQGGDQPQH
>-|TRBV21-1|TRBJ1-1
ASSKALDTEAF
>-|TRBV10-3|TRBJ1-6
AISTDYNSPLH
>-|TRBV29-1|TRBJ1-1
SVAGSSTEAF
>TRBD1|TRBV7-8|TRBJ2-7
ASSFFGDRL
>-|TRBV11-2|TRBJ1-1
ASSARLGTEAF
>-|TRBV5-1|TRBJ2-2
ASSLEWGTGELF
>-|TRBV25-1|TRBJ1-1
ASSWFHNTEAF
>-|TRBV7-9|TRBJ2-7
ASSLASQRGYEQY
>TRBD1|TRBV20-1|TRBJ1-6
SAISYRGSNSPLH
>-|TRBV29-1|TRBJ1-2
SVEQGGGYT
>TRBD2|TRBV29-1|TRBJ2-1
SVGPATSGRLSYNEQF
>-|TRBV11-2|TRBJ1-6
ASSLNWNSYNSPLH
>-|TRBV10-2|TRBJ2-1
ASSDRGSYNEQF
>-|TRBV29-1|TRBJ2-2
SVEDKRQGRAGELF
>TRBD1|TRBV5-1|TRBJ2-7
ASRDRGGYEQY
>-|TRBV27|TRBJ1-6
ASSLSRVNSPLH
>-|TRBV13|TRBJ2-7
ASSPEARGYEQY
>-|TRBV19|TRBJ1-5
ASRFRSGGHNQPQH
>TRBD1|TRBV10-3|TRBJ1-2
AINRQGNPPYGYT
>-|TRBV7-2|TRBJ2-3
ASSPTLGHTQY